Presented here are 30 T cell receptor beta chains from one specimen sequenced in a study of T-cell memory formation after mild COVID-19. One entry per CDR3 protein, called by TCRdb with MiXCR from the 5' RACE reads. This table has a few hundred thousand distinct CDR3 sequences, 13% to 15% appearing once. Sequenced material: PBMCs or a T cell subset sorted from them (not recorded which). The receptors were sampled from a man aged 18 to 29 who had mild COVID-19 (a few samples of this study predate the infection). Cell type and time point are not known.

This chain uses TRBV7-9 with TRBJ2-3, with a possible D match to TRBD2 (6 bases). This CDR3 region has 16 residues. V lost 5 bases and J lost 6, with 21 bases in between. Germline lookup yields CDR1 SEHNR and CDR2 FQNEAQ (reference sequence). The CDR3: CASSTRGRGAEDTQYF. The CDR3 region has the DNA TGTGCCAGCAGCACCCGAGGGCGCGGGGCTGAGGATACGCAGTATTTT.

This clonotype was seen at least ten times. This sequence joins TRBV7-2 and TRBJ2-3, with D perhaps matching TRBD1 (5 bases). The CDR3 length is 16 residues. The germline V and J ends were trimmed by 1 base and 3 bases, with 14 bases remaining between them. Germline CDR1 reads SGHTA; CDR2 reads FQGNSA. The CDR3 bases are TGTGCCAGCAGCTTAGGCGTCAGGGCCTTGACAGATACGCAGTATTTT. Its translation is CASSLGVRALTDTQYF.

This clonotype was picked up many times. The chain joins TRBV5-1 to TRBJ2-7; 10 nucleotides line up with TRBD1. CDR3 length: 15 residues. Unmatched junction bases numbered 9, after V lost 6 bases and J lost 3 bases. CDR1 is SGHRS, CDR2 YFSETQ, per germline. The DNA of the CDR3 is TGCGCCAGCACGGGGTCGGGACAGGGGTTCTACGAGCAGTACTTC. Translation gives CASTGSGQGFYEQYF.

Only a few counts were recorded for this clonotype. The V gene is TRBV5-1, the J gene TRBJ2-1; 10 bases map to TRBD1. J was trimmed by 3 bases and V by 2 bases; bases with no gene match: 5. The germline V gene encodes CDR1 SGHRS and CDR2 YFSETQ. The CDR3 contains 16 residues. CDR3 DNA sequence: TGCGCCAGCAGCTTAGACAGGGGGCATGACTACAATGAGCAGTTCTTC. Its protein product is CASSLDRGHDYNEQFF.

This clonotype turned up a few times. In DNA form, the CDR3 reads TGTGCCAGCAGCCAAGAAGTTCGACAGTCTGGTCTTCCTGGAAACACCATATATTTT. This sequence encodes CASSQEVRQSGLPGNTIYF. This chain connects TRBV4-2 to TRBJ1-3; a possible D gene is TRBD1 (5 bases). In germline, CDR1 is LGHNA, CDR2 YNFKEQ. V shed 0 bases and J shed 2 bases, with 20 bases lying between them. This CDR3 region has 19 residues.

The V gene is TRBV30, the J gene TRBJ1-2; D not resolved. Germline loops: CDR1 GTSNPN, CDR2 SVGIG (reference sequence). V was pared by 2 bases and J by 2 bases, with 6 bases between. The CDR3 is 12 amino acids. The CDR3 DNA follows: TGTGCCTGGAGTATTCAGAACTATGGCTACACCTTC. Translating gives CAWSIQNYGYTF.

CDR3 coding DNA: TGTGCCAGTAGAGGAGACACAGGGGTTCGTGGGGCCAACGTCCTGACTTTC. Its translation: CASRGDTGVRGANVLTF. V and J are TRBV7-9 and TRBJ2-6; 7 bases fit TRBD1. With 9 bases clipped from V and 3 bases from J, the junction kept 14 bases outside the gene matches. This CDR3 has 17 residues. From germline, CDR1 is SEHNR and CDR2 FQNEAQ (reference sequence).

This clonotype was observed many times. The chain employs TRBV5-5 and TRBJ2-1; D ambiguous. This CDR3 has 12 residues. Germline CDR1 SGHKS, CDR2 YYEKEE (reference sequence). V lost 1 base to trimming and J lost 10 bases, with 9 bases between them. CDR3 in DNA: TGTGCCAGCAGCTTGATTGTAAGGGAGCAGTTCTTC. Its translation is CASSLIVREQFF.

This clonotype was detected only a few times. The chain joins TRBV2 to TRBJ2-1; D ambiguous. Looked up from germline, CDR1 is SNHLY and CDR2 is FYNNEI. With 2 bases removed from V and 8 bases from J, the gap between germline ends came to 13 bases. This CDR3 has 14 residues. CDR3 in amino acids: CASSEWRRSDEQFF. The CDR3 DNA sequence: TGTGCCAGCAGTGAATGGCGGAGATCCGATGAGCAGTTCTTC.

This clonotype was counted between two and nine times. The V call is TRBV5-6, the J call TRBJ1-2, with a weak D call TRBD1 (5 bases). Germline lookup yields CDR1 SGHDT and CDR2 YYEEEE. Between the trimmed V and J ends, which lost 0 bases and 6 bases, there was a span of 12 bases. This CDR3 is 14 amino acids long. CDR3 residues: CASSLGAGLDGYTF. The CDR3 DNA sequence: TGTGCCAGCAGCTTGGGGGCAGGGCTAGATGGCTACACCTTC. The full variable domain, its missing parts supplied by reference TRBV5-6 and TRBJ1-2, is DAGVTQSPTHLIKTRGQQVTLRCSPKSGHDTVSWYQQALGQGPQFIFQYYEEEERQRGNFPDRFSGHQFPNYSSELNVNALLLGDSALYLCASSLGAGLDGYTFGSGTRLTVV.

This clonotype was picked up a small number of times. V is TRBV4-1 and J is TRBJ1-4, with 8 nucleotides matching TRBD1. The CDR3 runs 16 residues. Germline V lookup: CDR1 MGHRA, CDR2 YSYEKL. V shed 3 bases, J shed 5 bases, and the junction held 8 bases outside the gene matches. CDR3 sequence: CASSQLDRGQNEKLFF. The CDR3 bases are TGCGCCAGCAGCCAGCTCGACAGGGGACAAAATGAAAAACTGTTTTTT.

This clonotype occurred a few times. The chain couples TRBV5-1 to TRBJ1-4, with TRBD1 identical over 10 bases. CDR1 SGHRS and CDR2 YFSETQ come from the germline V gene. V dropped 4 bases and J dropped 9; count of bases not matched to a gene: 6. There are 14 residues in the CDR3. The CDR3 loop is CASSLGTGDKKLFF. In DNA, the CDR3 is TGCGCCAGCAGCCTCGGGACAGGGGACAAAAAACTGTTTTTT.

The chain uses TRBV5-1 and TRBJ1-2; maybe TRBD1 (5 bases). The ends were cut back, 3 bases at V and 5 bases at J, with 17 bases in the middle. CDR1 SGHRS and CDR2 YFSETQ come from the germline V gene. There are 15 residues in the CDR3. CDR3 sequence: CASSSTGLGGYGYTF. The CDR3, as DNA: TGCGCCAGCAGCTCCACGGGGCTCGGCGGGTATGGCTACACCTTC.

V and J are TRBV6-2 or TRBV6-3 and TRBJ2-1; 8 bases align to TRBD1. The germline V gene encodes CDR1 MNHEY and CDR2 SVGEGT. The CDR3 is made up of 16 amino acids. V lost 0 bases, J lost 4 bases, and 5 bases stayed unmatched. CDR3 nucleotide sequence: TGTGCCAGCAGTTACTCGAGCGACAGGGGTTACAATGAGCAGTTCTTC. Protein sequence: CASSYSSDRGYNEQFF.

There are a few counts of this clonotype. V usage is TRBV9 and J usage is TRBJ2-7, with 7 bases that match TRBD1. After removal of 1 base from V and 5 bases from J, the junction contained 3 bases not matched to a gene. Germline CDR1 is SGDLS and CDR2 is YYNGEE. This CDR3 region has 13 residues. This CDR3 is CASSVQDRHEQYF. The CDR3 DNA reads TGTGCCAGCAGCGTACAGGACAGGCACGAGCAGTACTTC.

There are a few counts of this clonotype. This chain uses TRBV4-1 with TRBJ1-2, with 7 bases aligning to TRBD1. Germline trimming cut 0 bases from V and 5 bases from J; bases unmatched to any gene: 18. Germline CDR1 reads MGHRA; CDR2 reads YSYEKL. This CDR3 is 19 amino acids long. The CDR3 DNA is TGCGCCAGCAGCCAAGAATTTTTTTATGGTACAGGGGTCCCATATGGCTACACCTTC. It is translated as CASSQEFFYGTGVPYGYTF.

This clonotype was detected ten times or more. The CDR3 reads CASSRTDLNEQFF. As DNA, the CDR3 is TGTGCCAGCAGTCGGACAGACCTCAATGAGCAGTTCTTC. The genes are TRBV5-5 and TRBJ2-1, with a tentative D call TRBD1 (6 bases). The CDR3 extends over 13 amino acids. Looked up from germline, CDR1 is SGHKS and CDR2 is YYEKEE (reference sequence). Trimming left V 5 bases short and J 6 bases short, with 12 bases between.

This clonotype was recorded a few times. The J gene is TRBJ2-3, the V gene TRBV7-6; D is unresolved. The CDR3 is 12 amino acids. V was shortened by 5 bases and J by 6 bases, with 9 bases between the two germline ends. Germline values: CDR1 SGHVS, CDR2 FNYEAQ. CDR3 protein: CASSQGLDTQYF. The CDR3 DNA reads as TGTGCCAGCAGCCAAGGATTGGATACGCAGTATTTT. The whole variable domain, filled in from reference TRBV7-6 and TRBJ2-3, reads GAGVSQSPRYKVTKRGQDVALRCDPISGHVSLYWYRQALGQGPEFLTYFNYEAQQDKSGLPNDRFSAERPEGSISTLTIQRTEQRDSAMYRCASSQGLDTQYFGPGTRLTVL.

This clonotype showed up just a few times. The chain employs TRBV25-1 and TRBJ2-5; D may be TRBD2 (5 bases). The CDR3 extends over 14 amino acids. In germline, CDR1 is MGHDK, CDR2 SYGVNS. Trimming removed 5 bases at V and 0 bases at J, with 10 bases between. The CDR3 protein is CASSTRVYQETQYF. Written as DNA, the CDR3 is TGTGCCAGCAGTACGAGGGTGTACCAAGAGACCCAGTACTTC.

The sample holds a few counts of this clonotype. The chain recombines TRBV6-2 or TRBV6-3 with TRBJ2-7, with D possibly TRBD1 on 5 matching bases. Trimming left V 3 bases short and J 0 bases short, with 9 bases between. CDR3 size: 14 residues. The germline V gene encodes CDR1 MNHEY and CDR2 SVGEGT. This chain's CDR3 is CASSYDSLSYEQYV. The DNA of the CDR3 is TGTGCCAGCAGTTATGACAGCCTCTCCTACGAGCAGTACGTC.

Note on this clonotype: A read error may explain this, as a much larger clone is one base away. The CDR3 spells CASGLKGPTNTGELFF. CDR3 bases: TGCGCCAGCGGCTTGAAAGGACCTACGAACACCGGGGAGCTGTTTTTT. This chain connects TRBV5-1 to TRBJ2-2; no clear D. The CDR3 is 16 amino acids. Germline-derived CDR1 and CDR2 are SGHRS and YFSETQ.

The chain has TRBV5-1 and TRBJ2-1; 11 bases agree with TRBD2. Losses at the gene ends were 2 bases for V and 2 bases for J; bases not matched to a gene: 15. CDR1 is SGHRS, CDR2 YFSETQ, per germline. CDR3 length equals 20 residues. CDR3 sequence (DNA): TGCGCCAGCAGCTTTAGGAGACTAGCGGGGCCCCAGGAGACCTACAATGAGCAGTTCTTC. Translated: CASSFRRLAGPQETYNEQFF.

This clonotype was observed a few times. The CDR3 coding sequence is TGTGCCACCAGTAATCAGGGACCCTTAGCCAAAAACATTCAGTACTTC. Its protein product is CATSNQGPLAKNIQYF. V gene TRBV24-1 combines with J gene TRBJ2-4; perhaps D is TRBD1 or TRBD2 (5 bases each). In germline, CDR1 is KGHDR, CDR2 SFDVKD. This CDR3 is 16 amino acids long. Deletions cut 6 bases from V and 0 bases from J, with 14 bases between.

This clonotype was detected many times. The chain combines TRBV7-8 with TRBJ1-1, with D maybe TRBD1 (5 bases). The CDR3 extends over 14 amino acids. Trimming stripped 3 bases from V and 1 base from J, with 9 bases between. Germline V CDR1 and CDR2: SGHVS, FQNEAQ. CDR3 DNA: TGTGCCAGCAGCTTTAGGGACGGGAACACTGAAGCTTTCTTT. This sequence encodes CASSFRDGNTEAFF.

This chain uses TRBV18 with TRBJ1-1; the D is unclear. Germline-derived CDR1 and CDR2 are KGHSH and LQKENI. The CDR3 has 12 amino acids. The ends were cut back, 6 bases at V and 6 bases at J, with 11 bases in the middle. CDR3: CASSGRGAEAFF. Written as DNA, the CDR3 is TGTGCCAGCTCCGGACGAGGCGCTGAAGCTTTCTTT.

The chain combines TRBV11-2 with TRBJ2-3, with unresolved D. The germline CDR1 and CDR2 sequences are SGHAT and FQNNGV. The CDR3 is made up of 15 amino acids. Trimming pared 6 bases from V and 0 bases from J, leaving 13 bases between. The CDR3 here is CASSPFTGSTDTQYF. The CDR3 nucleotides are TGTGCCAGCAGTCCTTTTACCGGGAGCACAGATACGCAGTATTTT.

This clonotype appeared a few times. V and J are TRBV18 and TRBJ1-2; maybe TRBD1 (6 bases). The V end lost 3 bases, the J end lost 2 bases, and 19 bases lay between the germline ends. This CDR3 comprises 17 residues. Per the germline V gene, CDR1 is KGHSH and CDR2 is LQKENI. This CDR3 is CASSPTRGAGPNYGYTF. CDR3 DNA sequence: TGTGCCAGCTCACCCACACGGGGGGCCGGGCCCAACTATGGCTACACCTTC. Supplemented by reference TRBV18 and TRBJ1-2, the full variable domain reads NAGVMQNPRHLVRRRGQEARLRCSPMKGHSHVYWYRQLPEEGLKFMVYLQKENIIDESGMPKERFSAEFPKEGPSILRIQQVVRGDSAAYFCASSPTRGAGPNYGYTFGSGTRLTVV.

This clonotype was counted between two and nine times. The rearrangement links TRBV10-3 to TRBJ1-5, with 8 bases identical to TRBD1. Looked up from germline, CDR1 is ENHRY and CDR2 is SYGVKD. The CDR3 runs to 14 residues. The trim removed 10 bases at V and 6 bases at J, leaving 11 bases unmatched. CDR3 sequence: CATFPGQGGQPQHF. CDR3 DNA sequence: TGTGCCACCTTCCCTGGACAGGGTGGTCAGCCCCAGCATTTT.

The chain has TRBV7-8 and TRBJ1-2; D gene uncertain. The CDR3 runs 14 residues. Per the germline V gene, CDR1 is SGHVS and CDR2 is FQNEAQ. V lost 4 bases and J 7 bases, leaving 16 bases between the germline ends. CDR3 protein: CASSSPPGLGGYTF. CDR3 DNA: TGTGCCAGCAGCTCCCCCCCTGGGTTGGGTGGCTACACCTTC.

The chain is built from TRBV5-1 and TRBJ2-3, with D perhaps TRBD2 (6 bases). V was cut by 1 base and J by 0 bases, with 9 bases left in between. From germline, CDR1 is SGHRS and CDR2 YFSETQ. The CDR3 has 15 amino acids. CDR3 nucleotide sequence: TGCGCCAGCAGCTTGTGGCTAGCGAGCACAGATACGCAGTATTTT. The encoded protein is CASSLWLASTDTQYF.